This T cell receptor (beta chain) was recovered during a study of CD8+ T cells in alopecia areata. Study-wide results and limits: Higher clonality than in normal scalp was seen in lesional scalp, especially alopecia totalis/universalis.

Reverse transcription of extracted RNA yielded cDNA, which provided the sequencing template. Using immunoSEQ multiplex PCR, the repertoire was profiled, and TCRdb retains in-frame clones only, with some absent. The sample yields about 7,900 clones, about three fifths seen once. This clone occurred a few times. The target antigen is unknown. At one boundary the junction diverges from the germline segment, which might be a read error. The CDR3 covers 12 residues. Germline V gene sequence: CDR1 SGHTA, CDR2 FQGNSA. Peripheral blood and lesional scalp punch biopsies were taken from alopecia areata patients.

Sequences were derived from skin, sampled at week 0. This sequence was found in a human donor with alopecia areata. The chain couples TRBV7-2 to TRBJ2-4, with D possibly being TRBD2 (5 bases). CDR3 sequence (DNA): TGTGCCAGCAGCCCGGGAAGTTGGGGTTGGGACTTC. Translated, it gives CASSPGSWGWDF. Together with reference TRBV7-2 and TRBJ2-4, the CDR3 gives the full variable domain: GAGVSQSPSNKVTEKGKDVELRCDPISGHTALYWYRQSLGQGLEFLIYFQGNSAPDKSGLPSDRFSAERTGGSVSTLTIQRTQQEDSAVYLCASSPGSWGWDFGAGTRLSVL.